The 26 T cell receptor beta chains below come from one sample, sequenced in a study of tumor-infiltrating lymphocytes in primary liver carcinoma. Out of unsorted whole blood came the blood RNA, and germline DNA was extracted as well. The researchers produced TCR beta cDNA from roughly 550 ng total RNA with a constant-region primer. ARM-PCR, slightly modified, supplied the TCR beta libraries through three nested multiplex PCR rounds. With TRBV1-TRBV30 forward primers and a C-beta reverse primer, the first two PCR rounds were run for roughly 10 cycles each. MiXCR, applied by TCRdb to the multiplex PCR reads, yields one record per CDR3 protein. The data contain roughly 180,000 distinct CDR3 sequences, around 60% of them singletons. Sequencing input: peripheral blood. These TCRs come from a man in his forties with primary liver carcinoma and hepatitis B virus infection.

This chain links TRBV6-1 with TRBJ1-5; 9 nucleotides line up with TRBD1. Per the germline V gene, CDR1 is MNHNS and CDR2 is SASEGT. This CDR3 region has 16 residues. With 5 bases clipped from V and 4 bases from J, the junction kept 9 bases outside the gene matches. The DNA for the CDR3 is TGTGCCAGCAGTCATACAGACAGGGGGTGGAATCAGCCCCAGCATTTT. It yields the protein CASSHTDRGWNQPQHF.

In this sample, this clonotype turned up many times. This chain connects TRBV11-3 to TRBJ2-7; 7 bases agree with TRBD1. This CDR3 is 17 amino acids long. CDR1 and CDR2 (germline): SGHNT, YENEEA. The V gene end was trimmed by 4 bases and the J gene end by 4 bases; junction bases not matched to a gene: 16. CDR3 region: CASSYSRRTGAPYEQYF. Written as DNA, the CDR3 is TGTGCCAGCAGCTATAGTCGGAGGACAGGCGCCCCATACGAGCAGTACTTC. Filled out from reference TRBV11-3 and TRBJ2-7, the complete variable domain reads EAGVVQSPRYKIIEKKQPVAFWCNPISGHNTLYWYLQNLGQGPELLIRYENEEAVDDSQLPKDRFSAERLKGVDSTLKIQPAELGDSAVYLCASSYSRRTGAPYEQYFGPGTRLTVT.

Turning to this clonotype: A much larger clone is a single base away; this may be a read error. The CDR3 nucleotides are TGTGCCAGCAGCTTATCAGAGTACAATCAGCCCCAGCATTTT. The encoded protein is CASSLSEYNQPQHF. The chain joins TRBV11-2 to TRBJ1-5; D remains ambiguous. The CDR3 covers 14 residues. V dropped 2 bases and J dropped 3 bases, with 8 bases sitting between them. Germline V gene data show CDR1 as SGHAT and CDR2 as FQNNGV.

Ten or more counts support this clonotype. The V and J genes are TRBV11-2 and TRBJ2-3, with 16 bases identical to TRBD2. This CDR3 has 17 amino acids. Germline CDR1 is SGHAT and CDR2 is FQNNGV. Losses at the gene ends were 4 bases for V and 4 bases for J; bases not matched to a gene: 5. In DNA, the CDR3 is TGTGCCAGCAGCTCCGGGACTAGCGGGAGGGCATCAGATACGCAGTATTTT. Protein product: CASSSGTSGRASDTQYF.

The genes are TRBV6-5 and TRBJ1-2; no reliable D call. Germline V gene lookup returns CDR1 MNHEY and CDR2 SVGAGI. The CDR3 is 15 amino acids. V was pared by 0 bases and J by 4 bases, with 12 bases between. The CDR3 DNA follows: TGTGCCAGCAGTTACTCGAAACAGATGGGCTATGGCTACACCTTC. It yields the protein CASSYSKQMGYGYTF.

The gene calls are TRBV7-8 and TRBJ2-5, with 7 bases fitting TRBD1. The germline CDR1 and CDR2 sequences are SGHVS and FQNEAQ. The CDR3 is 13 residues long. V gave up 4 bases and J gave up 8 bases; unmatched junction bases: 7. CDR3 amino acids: CASSSDRVDTQYF. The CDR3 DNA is TGTGCCAGCAGCTCCGACAGGGTGGATACCCAGTACTTC.

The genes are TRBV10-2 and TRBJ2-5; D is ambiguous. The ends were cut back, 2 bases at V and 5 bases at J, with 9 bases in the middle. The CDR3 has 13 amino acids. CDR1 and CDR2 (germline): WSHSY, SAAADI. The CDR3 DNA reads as TGCGCCAGCAGTGAGATCGGGTGGGAGACCCAGTACTTC. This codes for CASSEIGWETQYF.

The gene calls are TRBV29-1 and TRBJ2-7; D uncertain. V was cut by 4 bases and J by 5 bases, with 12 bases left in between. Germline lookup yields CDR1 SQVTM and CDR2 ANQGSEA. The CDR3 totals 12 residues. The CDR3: CSVVGNPDEQYF. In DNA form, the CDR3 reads TGCAGCGTTGTCGGTAACCCCGACGAGCAGTACTTC.

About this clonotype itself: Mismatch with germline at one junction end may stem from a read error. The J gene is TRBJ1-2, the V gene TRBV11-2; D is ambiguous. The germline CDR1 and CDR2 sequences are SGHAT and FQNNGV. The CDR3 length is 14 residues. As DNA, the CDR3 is TGTGCCAACAGCACCCTGAGAGGGTTGCGCGGCTACACCTTC. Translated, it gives CANSTLRGLRGYTF.

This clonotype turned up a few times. CDR3 loop: CASRRGFEQFF. As DNA, the CDR3 is TGTGCCAGTCGAAGGGGGTTCGAGCAGTTCTTC. The chain is built from TRBV6-5 and TRBJ2-1; D perhaps matches TRBD1 (6 bases). V was cut by 9 bases and J by 10 bases, with 13 bases left in between. This CDR3 has 11 amino acids. CDR1 is MNHEY and CDR2 is SVGAGI in the germline V gene.

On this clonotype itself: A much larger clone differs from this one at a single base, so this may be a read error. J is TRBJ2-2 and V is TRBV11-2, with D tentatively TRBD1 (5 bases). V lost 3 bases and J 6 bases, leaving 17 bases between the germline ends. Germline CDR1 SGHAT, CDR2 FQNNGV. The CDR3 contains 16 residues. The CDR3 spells CASSLSGAALSGELFF. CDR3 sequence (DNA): TGTGCCAGCAGCTTGAGTGGGGCCGCCTTGTCCGGGGAGCTGTTTTTT.

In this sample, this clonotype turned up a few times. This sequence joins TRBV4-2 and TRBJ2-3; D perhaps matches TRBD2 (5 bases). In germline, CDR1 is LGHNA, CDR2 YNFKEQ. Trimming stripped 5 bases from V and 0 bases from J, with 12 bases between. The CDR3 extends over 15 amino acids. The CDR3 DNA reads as TGTGCCAGCAGCGAAGGACGGGAAAGCACAGATACGCAGTATTTT. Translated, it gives CASSEGRESTDTQYF.

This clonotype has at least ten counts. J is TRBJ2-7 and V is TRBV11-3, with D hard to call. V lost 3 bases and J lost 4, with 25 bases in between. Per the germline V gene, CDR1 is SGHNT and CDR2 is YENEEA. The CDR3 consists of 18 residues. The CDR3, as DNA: TGTGCCAGCAGCTTGAGCTGGTCCGACCGCCTTAAACCGTACGAGCAGTACTTC. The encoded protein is CASSLSWSDRLKPYEQYF.

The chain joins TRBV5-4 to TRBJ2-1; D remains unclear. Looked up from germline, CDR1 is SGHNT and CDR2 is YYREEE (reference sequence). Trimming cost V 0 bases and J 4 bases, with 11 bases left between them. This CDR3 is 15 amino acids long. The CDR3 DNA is TGTGCCAGCAGCTTGGAGTACCACTCTTACAATGAGCAGTTCTTC. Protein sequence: CASSLEYHSYNEQFF.

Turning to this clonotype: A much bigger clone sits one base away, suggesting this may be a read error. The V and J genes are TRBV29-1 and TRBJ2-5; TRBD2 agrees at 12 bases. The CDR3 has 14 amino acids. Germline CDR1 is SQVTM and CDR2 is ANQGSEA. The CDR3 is CSAKGLAGSEAQYF. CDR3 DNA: TGCAGCGCGAAAGGACTAGCGGGGTCAGAGGCCCAGTACTTC.

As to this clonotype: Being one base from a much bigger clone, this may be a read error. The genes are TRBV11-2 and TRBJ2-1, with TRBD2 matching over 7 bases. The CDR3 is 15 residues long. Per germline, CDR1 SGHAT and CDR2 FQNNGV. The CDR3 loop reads CASSLVLAVYNGQFF. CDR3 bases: TGTGCCAGCAGCTTAGTGCTAGCGGTATACAATGGGCAGTTCTTC.

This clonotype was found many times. The CDR3 reads CASSLLRGLTEAFF. CDR3 sequence (DNA): TGTGCCAGCAGCCTCCTCCGGGGGCTCACTGAAGCTTTCTTT. This sequence joins TRBV11-2 and TRBJ1-1, with D tentatively TRBD1 (6 bases). In germline, CDR1 is SGHAT, CDR2 FQNNGV. Trimming pared 5 bases from V and 4 bases from J, leaving 14 bases between. The CDR3 length is 14 residues.

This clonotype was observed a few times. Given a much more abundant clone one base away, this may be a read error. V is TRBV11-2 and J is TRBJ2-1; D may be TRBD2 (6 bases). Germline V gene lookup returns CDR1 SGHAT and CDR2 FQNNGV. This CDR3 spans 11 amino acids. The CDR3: CVSGLHNEQFF. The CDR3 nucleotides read TGTGTTAGCGGCCTTCACAATGAGCAGTTCTTC. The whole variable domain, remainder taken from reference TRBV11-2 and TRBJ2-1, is EAGVAQSPRYKIIEKRQSVAFWCNPISGHATLYWYQQILGQGPKLLIQFQNNGVVDDSQLPKDRFSAERLKGVDSTLKIQPAKLEDSAVYLCVSGLHNEQFFGPGTRLTVL.

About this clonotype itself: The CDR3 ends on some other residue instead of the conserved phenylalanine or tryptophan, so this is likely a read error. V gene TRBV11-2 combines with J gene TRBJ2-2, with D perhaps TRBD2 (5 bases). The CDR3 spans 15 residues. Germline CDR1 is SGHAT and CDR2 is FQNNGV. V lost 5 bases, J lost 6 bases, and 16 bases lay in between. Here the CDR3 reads CASSRTATEAGELFP. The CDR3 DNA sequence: TGTGCCAGCAGCCGGACGGCTACGGAGGCCGGGGAGCTGTTTCCT.

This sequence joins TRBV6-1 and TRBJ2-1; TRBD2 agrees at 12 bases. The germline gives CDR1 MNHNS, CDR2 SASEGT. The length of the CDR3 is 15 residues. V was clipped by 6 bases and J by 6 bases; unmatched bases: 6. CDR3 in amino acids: CASRTETSGGNEQFF. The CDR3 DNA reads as TGTGCCAGCAGGACCGAGACTAGCGGGGGCAATGAGCAGTTCTTC.

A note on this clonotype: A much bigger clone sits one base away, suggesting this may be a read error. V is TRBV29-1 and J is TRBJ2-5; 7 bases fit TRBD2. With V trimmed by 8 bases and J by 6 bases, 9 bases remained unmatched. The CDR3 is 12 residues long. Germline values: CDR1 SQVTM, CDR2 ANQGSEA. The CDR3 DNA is TGCAGCATCCATGGCGGGGGTCAGACCCAGTACTTC. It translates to CSIHGGGQTQYF.

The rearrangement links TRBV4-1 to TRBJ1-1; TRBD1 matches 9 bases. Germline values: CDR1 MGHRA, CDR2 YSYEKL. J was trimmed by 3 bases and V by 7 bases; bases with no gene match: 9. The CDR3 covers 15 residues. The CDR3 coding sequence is TGCGCCAGCAACCGGGACAGGGTCGTCGACACTGAAGCTTTCTTT. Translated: CASNRDRVVDTEAFF.

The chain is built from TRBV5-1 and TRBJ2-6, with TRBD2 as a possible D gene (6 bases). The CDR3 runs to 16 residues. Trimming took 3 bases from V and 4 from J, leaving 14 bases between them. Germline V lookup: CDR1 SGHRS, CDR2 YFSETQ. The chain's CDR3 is CASSSWGDSGANVLTF. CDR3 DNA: TGCGCCAGCAGCTCTTGGGGGGATTCAGGGGCCAACGTCCTGACTTTC.

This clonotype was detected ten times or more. The CDR3 protein is CASSSGTGGTEAFF. The DNA for the CDR3 is TGTGCCAGCAGCTCCGGGACAGGGGGCACTGAAGCTTTCTTT. The chain combines TRBV11-2 with TRBJ1-1, with 11 bases that match TRBD1. J lost 4 bases, V lost 4 bases, and 2 bases had no gene match. CDR1 and CDR2 from the germline V gene are SGHAT and FQNNGV. This CDR3 is 14 amino acids long.

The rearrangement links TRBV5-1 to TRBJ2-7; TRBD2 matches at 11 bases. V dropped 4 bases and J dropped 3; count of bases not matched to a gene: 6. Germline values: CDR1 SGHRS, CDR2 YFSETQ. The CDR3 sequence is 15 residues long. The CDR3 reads CASSPGLADYYEQYF. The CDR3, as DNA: TGCGCCAGCAGCCCGGGACTAGCGGACTACTACGAGCAGTACTTC.

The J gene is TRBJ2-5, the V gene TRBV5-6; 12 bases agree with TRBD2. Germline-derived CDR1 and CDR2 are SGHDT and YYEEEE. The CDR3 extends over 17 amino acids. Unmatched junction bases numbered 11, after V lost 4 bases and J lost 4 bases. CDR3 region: CASSPRWLAGGLETQYF. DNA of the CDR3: TGTGCCAGCAGCCCCCGGTGGCTAGCGGGAGGGCTAGAGACCCAGTACTTC.